Sequencing of this TCR beta chain was carried out in a study of molecular identifiers for immune sequencing clone quantification (dated by TCRdb to the late 2010s). About the full investigation: For a replicate experiment, RNA from around 20,000 or 100,000 naive CD8 T cells was divided into five aliquots, of which four were sequenced. The study was a methods study using CD8 T cells to benchmark molecular-identifier clustering-based TCR repertoire sequencing (MIDCIRS) and TCR RNA copy counting.

This clonotype was detected ten times or more. Its antigen remains unidentified. No qualities accompany the bases; no much larger clone lies one base away. The CDR3 contains 14 residues, cysteine and phenylalanine counted. Of all the DNA, just the CDR3 is kept, 42 bases in frame from base 1. The germline V gene (reference sequence) specifies SGHKS as CDR1 and YYEKEE as CDR2. Trimmed from V: 1 base; trimmed from J: 4 bases; junction bases lacking a gene match: 3. What the authors observed across the whole study: The naive libraries included spiked-in Jurkat TCR RNA (approximately 11 copies' worth), and this RNA is not part of the donor repertoire. In CMV-specific effector cells, over 97% of molecules were held by clones above 20 RNA copies, whereas under 1% of molecules were held by such clones in naive cells. Even against a background of about 960,000 naive CD8 T cells, spiked-in Jurkat TCR RNA amounting to a single cell's worth was reported to be detectable. Roughly 3 recovered TCR RNA copies per cell were obtained by modeling, versus 9 to 10 by digital PCR, implying a capture efficiency of 30% to 35%. Identical TCR molecules sharing a barcode could cause highly expanded clone sizes to be underestimated. When barcode sub-clustering was left out, chimeric consensus sequences inflated TCR diversity, with chimeras reaching as high as 47%.

Library generation was performed with PCR. Sequencing used an Illumina HiSeq 4000. Bulk TCR libraries were generated as previously described, with the TCR primers listed in Table S5 used. Total RNA was purified with the Qiagen AllPrep DNA/RNA kit. Before any analysis, reads coming from multiple sequencing runs of the same library were combined into one pool. In the paper's pipeline: Reads were retained only if the reads had an exact TCR constant sequence, and the retained reads were trimmed to 150 nt and grouped according to their 12-nt molecular barcodes. Reads within each barcode group were sub-clustered using a 15% Levenshtein threshold, and quality-weighted consensus sequences were constructed for each RNA molecule. Non-functional sequences were excluded, and lower-count sequences lying one edit away from another sequence were also excluded. On the basis of fitting two negative binomial distributions, barcode sub-clusters with fewer than 20% of the maximum read count were discarded. TCRdb reran the public reads through fastp at Q25 and MiXCR, keeping productive beta chains. When rows share a CDR3 protein, they turn into one entry using the most common DNA and genes. The V and J calls here are based on TCRdb, not the publication. The sample table holds 65,000 or so distinct CDR3 sequences, of which approximately 18% were seen once. The ten largest account for roughly 1.5% of the sample.

Libraries of naive CD8 T cells were built from 20,000 to 1,000,000 sorted cells, with 10%, 30% or 50% of the purified RNA used. Naive CD8 T cells were FACS-sorted as CD8+CD4-CCR7+CD45RA+ on a BD FACSAria II into RLT Plus buffer. Roughly nine TCR copies' worth of Jurkat RNA were spiked into roughly 19,000-1,000,000 naive CD8 T cell samples to test detection sensitivity. CD8 T cells were enriched with RosetteSep CD8+ T Cell Enrichment Cocktail and Ficoll-Paque, followed by ACK red cell lysis. In this chain, TRBV5-5 is recombined with TRBJ2-3, and TRBD2 aligns with 7 junction nucleotides. This clonotype was sampled from a human donor in good health. Some libraries in this study had Jurkat cell RNA spiked in. The specimen sequenced was naive CD8+ T cells from blood, with Jurkat cell RNA spiked in. The cell subset or site label on this specimen signifies: FACS-sorted CD8+CD4-CCR7+CD45RA+ naive T cells. The CDR3 region: CASSLSGMADTQYF. DNA sequence: TGTGCCAGCAGCTTGAGCGGGATGGCAGATACGCAGTATTTT.